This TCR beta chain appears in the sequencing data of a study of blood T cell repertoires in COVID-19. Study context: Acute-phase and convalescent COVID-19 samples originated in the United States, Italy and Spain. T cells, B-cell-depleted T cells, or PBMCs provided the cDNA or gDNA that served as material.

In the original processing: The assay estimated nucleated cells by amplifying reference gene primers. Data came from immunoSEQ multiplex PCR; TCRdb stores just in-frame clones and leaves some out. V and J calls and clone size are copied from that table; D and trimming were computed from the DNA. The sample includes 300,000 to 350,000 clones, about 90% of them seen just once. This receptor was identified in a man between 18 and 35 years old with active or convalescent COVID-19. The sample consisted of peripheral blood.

Here the CDR3 DNA reads TGTGCCAGCACTGTGGGGACAGGGAGAACCTACGAGCAGTACTTC. It translates to CASTVGTGRTYEQYF. This chain connects TRBV28 to TRBJ2-7, with 9 positions matching TRBD1. The germline CDR1 and CDR2 sequences are MDHEN and SYDVKM. This CDR3 comprises 15 residues. With V trimmed by 7 bases and J by 2 bases, 9 bases remained unmatched. The full variable domain, its missing parts supplied by reference TRBV28 and TRBJ2-7, is DVKVTQSSRYLVKRTGEKVFLECVQDMDHENMFWYRQDPGLGLRLIYFSYDVKMKEKGDIPEGYSVSREKKERFSLILESASTNQTSMYLCASTVGTGRTYEQYFGPGTRLTVT.